The 21 T cell receptor beta chains listed next were all sequenced from one sample in a study of spatial heterogeneity in lung cancer. TCRdb re-called the 5' RACE reads through MiXCR, storing one row per CDR3 protein. The data contain fewer than 55,000 distinct CDR3 sequences, around 7.7% of them singletons. Regarding time point: blood at routine non-recurrence follow-up after resection. Frozen PBMC, nontumor lung or tumor provided whole RNA, which was sequenced unsorted. The material sequenced was PBMCs, taken at follow-up. Receptors were obtained from a female donor with early-stage non-small cell lung cancer.

The sample holds many counts of this clonotype. This chain uses TRBV2 with TRBJ1-1, with TRBD1 identical over 8 bases. This CDR3 has 15 amino acids. Germline V gene sequence: CDR1 SNHLY, CDR2 FYNNEI. The V segment lost 5 bases and the J segment 0 bases; nucleotides outside the gene matches: 5. The CDR3 coding sequence is TGTGCCAGCAGTAACCAGGGGGCGTTGAACACTGAAGCTTTCTTT. Translation gives CASSNQGALNTEAFF.

This clonotype was seen a single time. The rearrangement uses TRBV5-5 and TRBJ1-1; weak D call: TRBD1 (5 bases). The CDR3 has 16 residues. Trimming cost V 3 bases and J 7 bases, with 22 bases left between them. Germline-derived CDR1 and CDR2 are SGHKS and YYEKEE (reference sequence). The CDR3 sequence is CASSSATHGGMIEAFF. Here the CDR3 DNA reads TGTGCCAGCAGCTCGGCTACACATGGGGGGATGATTGAAGCTTTCTTT.

This clonotype appeared many times. The chain employs TRBV12-5 and TRBJ2-2; D unclear. V was trimmed by 4 bases and J by 7 bases, leaving 7 bases between them. The CDR3 totals 12 residues. Germline V gene lookup returns CDR1 LGHNT and CDR2 FRNRAP. The CDR3 loop reads CASGSWDGELFF. CDR3 in DNA: TGTGCTAGTGGTTCCTGGGACGGGGAGCTGTTTTTT.

This clonotype was found many times. The genes are TRBV7-2 and TRBJ2-1, with a possible D match to TRBD1 (6 bases). V gave up 5 bases and J gave up 7 bases, with 15 bases separating them. In germline, CDR1 is SGHTA, CDR2 FQGNSA. The CDR3 contains 14 residues. As DNA, the CDR3 is TGTGCCAGCAGCGCAAGCCCAGGGGTGAATGAGCAGTTCTTC. It yields the protein CASSASPGVNEQFF.

This clonotype came up many times. This rearrangement joins TRBV20-1 to TRBJ2-7, with a possible D match to TRBD2 (7 bases). The CDR3 is 16 residues long. V gave up 4 bases and J gave up 7 bases, with 26 bases separating them. Germline-derived CDR1 and CDR2 are DFQATT and SNEGSKA (reference sequence). The CDR3, as DNA: TGCAGTGCTACCCGCCTTCGAACGGGGGGCCTATGGGAGCAGTACTTC. It specifies CSATRLRTGGLWEQYF.

This clonotype was found many times. V and J are TRBV5-1 and TRBJ1-3; 8 bases align to TRBD1. Germline V lookup: CDR1 SGHRS, CDR2 YFSETQ. This CDR3 has 16 amino acids. Germline trimming cut 3 bases from V and 0 bases from J; bases unmatched to any gene: 5. The CDR3 region is CASSSGTGNSGNTIYF. The CDR3 nucleotides are TGCGCCAGCAGCTCCGGGACAGGAAACTCTGGAAACACCATATATTTT.

This chain's CDR3 is CASSVSGKGQETQYF. The DNA for the CDR3 is TGTGCCAGCAGTGTTAGTGGGAAAGGGCAAGAGACCCAGTACTTC. The rearrangement links TRBV2 to TRBJ2-5, with no clear D. Per germline, CDR1 SNHLY and CDR2 FYNNEI. CDR3 length equals 15 residues. The V end was cut by 4 bases, the J end by 2 bases, with 14 bases between.

This sequence joins TRBV7-2 and TRBJ1-2; D might be TRBD1 (6 bases). V was cut by 3 bases and J by 6 bases, with 11 bases left in between. The CDR3 runs to 13 residues. The germline CDR1 and CDR2 sequences are SGHTA and FQGNSA. This CDR3 is CASSFDRRDGYTF. In DNA form, the CDR3 reads TGTGCCAGCAGCTTTGACAGGAGAGATGGCTACACCTTC.

This clonotype appeared many times. The chain carries TRBV28 and TRBJ1-6, with D maybe TRBD1 (6 bases). The CDR3 covers 14 residues. Trimming left V 6 bases short and J 10 bases short, with 16 bases between. Germline values: CDR1 MDHEN, CDR2 SYDVKM. CDR3 loop: CASSPQGVGSPLHF. The CDR3 bases are TGTGCCAGCAGCCCACAGGGAGTTGGCTCACCCCTCCACTTT.

This clonotype was detected many times. J is TRBJ2-1 and V is TRBV18; D possibly corresponds to TRBD2 (5 bases). Deletions cut 3 bases from V and 8 bases from J, with 14 bases between. The CDR3 length is 14 residues. The germline V gene has CDR1 KGHSH and CDR2 LQKENI. The CDR3 nucleotides are TGTGCCAGCTCACCCCTTCGAGAGGGCCATGAGCAGTTCTTC. Residues: CASSPLREGHEQFF. The variable domain in full, completed from reference TRBV18 and TRBJ2-1, reads NAGVMQNPRHLVRRRGQEARLRCSPMKGHSHVYWYRQLPEEGLKFMVYLQKENIIDESGMPKERFSAEFPKEGPSILRIQQVVRGDSAAYFCASSPLREGHEQFFGPGTRLTVL.

This chain uses TRBV12-3 or TRBV12-4 with TRBJ2-3; 10 bases fit TRBD2. The V gene end was trimmed by 2 bases and the J gene end by 5 bases; junction bases not matched to a gene: 7. The CDR3 length is 16 residues. In DNA, the CDR3 is TGTGCCAGCAGTTTAACCAGCGGGGGGGCCAGAGATACGCAGTATTTT. Amino acid sequence: CASSLTSGGARDTQYF.

The V and J genes are TRBV3-1 and TRBJ1-6; D is ambiguous. Germline V gene lookup returns CDR1 LGHDT and CDR2 YNNKEL (reference sequence). This CDR3 has 15 residues. V lost 4 bases, J lost 0 bases, and 7 bases lay in between. This CDR3 reads CASSLDSSYNSPLHF. CDR3 coding DNA: TGTGCCAGCAGCCTGGATAGCTCCTATAATTCACCCCTCCACTTT.

The sample holds many counts of this clonotype. The J gene is TRBJ2-2, the V gene TRBV6-5; 9 positions match TRBD2. J gave up 4 bases and V 2 bases, and 5 bases lay outside the gene matches. Germline loops: CDR1 MNHEY, CDR2 SVGAGI. This CDR3 contains 16 residues. The CDR3: CASSYENSGGTGELFF. The CDR3 DNA sequence: TGTGCCAGCAGTTACGAAAATAGCGGGGGCACCGGGGAGCTGTTTTTT.

The J gene is TRBJ2-1, the V gene TRBV18, with D tentatively TRBD1 (6 bases). The germline V gene encodes CDR1 KGHSH and CDR2 LQKENI. The germline V and J ends were trimmed by 6 bases and 8 bases, with 11 bases remaining between them. The CDR3 totals 12 residues. In DNA form, the CDR3 reads TGTGCCAGCTCCGACAGGTTCCATGAGCAGTTCTTC. This sequence encodes CASSDRFHEQFF.

This clonotype was detected ten times or more. This sequence joins TRBV20-1 and TRBJ1-2; D is ambiguous. There are 12 residues in the CDR3. V dropped 0 bases and J dropped 3 bases, with 5 bases sitting between them. The germline CDR1 and CDR2 sequences are DFQATT and SNEGSKA (reference sequence). The CDR3 DNA reads as TGCAGTGCTAGAGATACAGACTATGGCTACACCTTC. Protein: CSARDTDYGYTF.

This clonotype was seen repeatedly, ten times or more. The CDR3 sequence: CSVEQRQETQYF. The CDR3 nucleotides read TGCAGCGTTGAACAGCGACAAGAGACCCAGTACTTC. J is TRBJ2-5 and V is TRBV29-1; D not resolved. The CDR3 extends over 12 amino acids. Trimming pared 2 bases from V and 2 bases from J, leaving 6 bases between. The germline V gene encodes CDR1 SQVTM and CDR2 ANQGSEA.

This clonotype was found many times. The J gene is TRBJ1-2, the V gene TRBV9; D unclear. CDR1 SGDLS and CDR2 YYNGEE come from the germline V gene. The CDR3 has 13 residues. V dropped 3 bases and J dropped 8 bases, with 14 bases sitting between them. The CDR3: CASSATDLGGYTF. The CDR3 DNA reads TGTGCCAGCAGCGCAACAGATCTCGGAGGCTACACCTTC.

The rearrangement joins TRBV5-1 to TRBJ2-2; D call uncertain. This CDR3 comprises 14 residues. In germline, CDR1 is SGHRS, CDR2 YFSETQ. Trimming shortened V by 4 bases and J by 2 bases, and 9 bases separated the two germline ends. The CDR3 sequence is CASSPEVNTGELFF. The CDR3 DNA follows: TGCGCCAGCAGCCCGGAAGTAAACACCGGGGAGCTGTTTTTT.

This clonotype has a count of ten or more. The V and J genes are TRBV29-1 and TRBJ1-2, with D possibly TRBD1 on 5 matching bases. The CDR3 is 11 residues long. The V and J ends lost 2 bases and 4 bases respectively, with 5 bases between them. The germline V gene encodes CDR1 SQVTM and CDR2 ANQGSEA. The CDR3 DNA reads TGCAGCGTTGAAAGGGGCTATGGCTACACCTTC. It specifies CSVERGYGYTF.

This clonotype has at least ten counts. This rearrangement joins TRBV12-3 or TRBV12-4 to TRBJ1-2; tentative D call: TRBD1 (6 bases). This CDR3 spans 15 amino acids. V lost 6 bases and J 4 bases, leaving 18 bases between the germline ends. The CDR3 spells CASRGTSATSYGYTF. The DNA for the CDR3 is TGTGCCAGCAGGGGGACAAGCGCCACGAGCTATGGCTACACCTTC.

This clonotype was seen many times. The chain is built from TRBV2 and TRBJ2-5, with no clear D. The V gene lost 9 bases and the J gene lost 7 bases, with 21 bases spanning the gap. Germline V gives CDR1 SNHLY, CDR2 FYNNEI. CDR3 size: 14 residues. The chain's CDR3 is CASHATYFPGTQYF. The CDR3 bases are TGTGCCAGTCACGCGACCTACTTCCCCGGGACCCAGTACTTC.